The sequence of this T cell receptor (beta chain) was determined in a study of blood T cell repertoires in COVID-19. Study background: The analysed material was cDNA or gDNA that came from T cells, B-cell-depleted T cells, or PBMCs.

Original analysis: Amplification from reference gene primers served as the basis for estimated nucleated cell counts. The repertoire was sequenced with immunoSEQ multiplex PCR; TCRdb's copy has only in-frame clones and lacks some. From that table come the V and J calls and clone size; the DNA was used to work out D and trimming. Of some 400,000 clones listed, 85% to 90% are singletons. Germline values: CDR1 DFQATT, CDR2 SNEGSKA (reference sequence). This CDR3 is built from 11 residues. V was clipped by 1 base and J by 5 bases, with 5 bases between them. Points on this clone: Other DNA variants within this sample encode the same CDR3.

This rearrangement joins TRBV20-1 to TRBJ1-1; the D is unclear. The material sequenced was PBMCs or T cells enriched from blood (not recorded which). This receptor was identified in a man younger than 45 who had recovered from COVID-19. This chain's CDR3 is CSARAVTEAFF. The CDR3 DNA is TGCAGTGCTAGAGCCGTAACTGAAGCTTTCTTT.